The TCR beta chain described here comes from a study of response to subunit inactivated influenza vaccine. Worth noting for this clonotype: Its specificity is not known.

Findings and limits, study-wide: T cells newly recruited by each seasonal influenza vaccination are few, the authors suggested.

CDR3 length equals 14 residues. TCRdb re-derived calls from the RT-PCR reads in MiXCR, one entry per CDR3 protein. The table records about 500,000 distinct CDR3 sequences, approximately 16% of them present only once. The V and J genes are TRBV21-1 and TRBJ1-2; TRBD1 is taken as the D call from the table, unchecked against the DNA. TRBV21-1 is annotated as a pseudogene. The TCR sequence derives from a man aged 50 to 75 who received an inactivated influenza vaccine. Sample: CD4+ T cells sorted from PBMCs, taken roughly 24 months after vaccination. Written as DNA, the CDR3 is TGTGCCAGCAAACCTATCCGGGACAGCTATGGCTACACCTTC. Translated: CASKPIRDSYGYTF.